The rows below give T cell receptor beta chains drawn from one sample of a study of T-cell reconstitution after alpha-beta-depleted transplantation in children. TCRdb reprocessed the PCR reads with MiXCR, giving one entry per CDR3 protein. The profile shows approximately 400,000 distinct CDR3 sequences, approximately 11% of them singletons. The sample consisted of PBMCs from the stem cell graft donor, taken from the stem cell graft. The receptors here all came from a human donor who donated a stem cell graft to a child with acute myeloid leukemia. Both conserved end residues are part of each CDR3. D genes are given only for firm matches. Not all rows give a size; the values are once, few, many and, for expanded clones, a class.

V gene	D gene	J gene	clone size	CDR3 protein	CDR3 DNA
TRBV6-5	NA	TRBJ1-2	NA	CASSYSWGNRYGYTF	TGTGCCAGCAGTTACTCGTGGGGGAACCGCTATGGCTACACCTTC
TRBV2	TRBD1	TRBJ2-5	NA	CASTRSQGAGETQYF	TGTGCCAGCACGCGGAGCCAGGGGGCGGGGGAGACCCAGTACTTC
TRBV20-1	TRBD2	TRBJ2-7	NA	CSAQSGRNSYEQYF	TGCAGTGCTCAAAGCGGGAGAAACTCCTACGAGCAGTACTTC
TRBV5-1	NA	TRBJ2-1	many	CASSLGGRVTDEQFF	TGCGCCAGCAGCTTGGGGGGTAGGGTGACCGATGAGCAGTTCTTC
TRBV10-3	NA	TRBJ2-3	many	CAISRQDRTDTQYF	TGTGCCATCAGTCGACAGGACCGCACAGATACGCAGTATTTT
TRBV18	NA	TRBJ1-1	many	CASSGGGSTEAFF	TGTGCCAGCTCAGGTGGGGGTAGCACTGAAGCTTTCTTT
TRBV7-6	TRBD2	TRBJ2-1	NA	CASSLALAGGPHNEQFF	TGTGCCAGCAGCTTAGCGCTAGCGGGAGGGCCCCACAATGAGCAGTTCTTC
TRBV7-2	NA	TRBJ1-3	NA	CASSLAGQEKPYF	TGTGCCAGCAGCTTAGCCGGGCAGGAGAAACCATATTTT
TRBV7-2	NA	TRBJ2-7	many	CASSLGGSISYEQYF	TGTGCCAGCAGCTTAGGAGGCAGTATATCCTACGAGCAGTACTTC
TRBV6-5	NA	TRBJ2-6	NA	CASSYARANVLTF	TGTGCCAGCAGCTACGCTAGGGCCAACGTCCTGACTTTC
TRBV4-3	TRBD2	TRBJ2-3	few	CASSQGPGLGTDTQYF	TGCGCCAGCAGCCAAGGCCCGGGACTAGGCACAGATACGCAGTATTTT
TRBV12-3/TRBV12-4	NA	TRBJ2-3	few	CASSSAMSEEVTDTQYF	TGTGCCAGCAGTTCTGCAATGTCGGAGGAGGTCACAGATACGCAGTATTTT
TRBV6-2/TRBV6-3	NA	TRBJ1-1	NA	CASSYSIWVDTEAFF	TGTGCCAGCAGTTACTCGATTTGGGTCGACACTGAAGCTTTCTTT
TRBV7-2	NA	TRBJ1-2	few	CASSSRNRVDYGYTF	TGTGCCAGCAGCTCTAGGAACAGGGTGGACTATGGCTACACCTTC
TRBV6-5	NA	TRBJ2-3	few	CASSYSGPSRSTDTQYF	TGTGCCAGCAGTTACTCGGGCCCTAGCCGTAGCACAGATACGCAGTATTTT
TRBV27	NA	TRBJ2-1	NA	CASSGVLISSYNEQFF	TGTGCCAGCAGTGGAGTTTTGATTAGCTCCTACAATGAGCAGTTCTTC
TRBV7-8	TRBD1	TRBJ1-2	few	CASSPRTGDYGYTF	TGTGCCAGCAGCCCCCGGACAGGGGACTATGGCTACACCTTC
TRBV5-1	TRBD1	TRBJ2-3	NA	CASSDGTGIDTQYF	TGCGCCAGCAGCGATGGGACAGGAATAGATACGCAGTATTTT
TRBV12-3/TRBV12-4	NA	TRBJ2-4	NA	CASSSGIKNIQYF	TGTGCCAGCAGTTCCGGGATCAAAAACATTCAGTACTTC
TRBV2	NA	TRBJ2-7	many	CASSVTSYEQYF	TGTGCCAGCAGTGTAACATCCTACGAGCAGTACTTC
TRBV15	NA	TRBJ2-7	many	CATSRDLGDSAYEQYF	TGTGCCACCAGCAGAGATCTAGGAGACAGTGCATACGAGCAGTACTTC
TRBV7-9	TRBD1	TRBJ1-2	NA	CASSLLTGQDGYTF	TGTGCCAGCAGCTTATTGACAGGGCAGGATGGCTACACCTTC
TRBV11-2	TRBD2	TRBJ2-3	NA	CASSPRSSGNGRDTQYF	TGTGCCAGCAGCCCTCGGAGTAGCGGGAATGGTAGGGATACGCAGTATTTT
TRBV7-9	NA	TRBJ2-5	NA	CASSHDIQETQYF	TGTGCCAGCAGCCACGATATCCAAGAGACCCAGTACTTC
TRBV12-3/TRBV12-4	NA	TRBJ1-1	NA	CASTLHRENTEAFF	TGTGCCAGCACCCTCCATAGGGAGAACACTGAAGCTTTCTTT
TRBV12-3/TRBV12-4	NA	TRBJ1-5	NA	CASSLEGGGNQPQHF	TGTGCCAGCAGTTTGGAGGGAGGAGGCAATCAGCCCCAGCATTTT
TRBV5-1	NA	TRBJ1-1	NA	CASSLRRGGTEAFF	TGCGCCAGCAGCTTGCGGAGGGGGGGCACTGAAGCTTTCTTT
TRBV20-1	NA	TRBJ2-2	NA	CSGQGQNTGELFF	TGCAGTGGGCAAGGACAGAACACCGGGGAGCTGTTTTTT
TRBV6-2/TRBV6-3	NA	TRBJ1-1	NA	CASRTQLGTEAFF	TGTGCCAGCAGAACCCAGTTGGGGACTGAAGCTTTCTTT